The next 6 T cell receptor beta chains were all read from a single sample in a study of cytomegalovirus exposure and HLA in healthy donors. The PCR was carried out with 60 Vbeta primers and 13 Jbeta primers. Generated by immunoSEQ multiplex PCR, the TCRdb table keeps only in-frame clones and is missing some. This table has about 86,000 clones, roughly 83% appearing once. Sequencing was done on a sample of PBMCs. The origin of the receptors is a woman in her thirties or forties in good health and CMV-seropositive.

The V gene is TRBV6-1, the J gene TRBJ2-5; TRBD1 might be the D (6 bases). The germline V and J ends were trimmed by 0 bases and 2 bases, with 16 bases remaining between them. The germline V gene encodes CDR1 MNHNS and CDR2 SASEGT. The CDR3 totals 17 residues. The CDR3 DNA follows: TGTGCCAGCAGTGAAGCGTGGGACACGTGGGCTCAAGAGACCCAGTACTTC. Translated, it gives CASSEAWDTWAQETQYF.

The V call is TRBV25-1, the J call TRBJ1-6; D ambiguous. Trimming left V 2 bases short and J 9 bases short, with 11 bases between. The CDR3 is 14 amino acids. CDR1 MGHDK and CDR2 SYGVNS come from the germline V gene. This chain's CDR3 is CASSEPVSTSPLHF. CDR3 bases: TGTGCCAGCAGTGAACCCGTGAGCACTTCACCCCTCCACTTT.

This clone was found once. The rearrangement joins TRBV27 to TRBJ1-5; tentative D call: TRBD1 (5 bases). Germline CDR1 and CDR2: MNHEY and SMNVEV (reference sequence). Trimming removed 6 bases at V and 5 bases at J, with 11 bases between. The CDR3 length is 13 residues. CDR3 sequence (DNA): TGTGCCAGCAGGTCAGGGCCGTATCAGCCCCAGCATTTT. As protein: CASRSGPYQPQHF.

The chain links TRBV7-9 to TRBJ2-3; 8 bases map to TRBD2. The ends lost 3 bases at V and 6 bases at J; junction bases unmatched: 5. The CDR3 has 14 residues. From germline, CDR1 is SEHNR and CDR2 FQNEAQ (reference sequence). In DNA, the CDR3 is TGTGCCAGCAGCTTCGGCGGGGGGATTGATACGCAGTATTTT. Amino acid sequence: CASSFGGGIDTQYF. Based on the CDR3 plus reference TRBV7-9 and TRBJ2-3, the full variable domain is DTGVSQNPRHKITKRGQNVTFRCDPISEHNRLYWYRQTLGQGPEFLTYFQNEAQLEKSRLLSDRFSAERPKGSFSTLEIQRTEQGDSAMYLCASSFGGGIDTQYFGPGTRLTVL.

The chain has TRBV28 and TRBJ2-5; 10 nucleotides line up with TRBD2. With V trimmed by 8 bases and J by 5 bases, 8 bases remained unmatched. CDR3 length: 14 residues. Germline V gene sequence: CDR1 MDHEN, CDR2 SYDVKM. For the CDR3, the DNA is TGTGCCAGCTGCCTAGCGGGAGTGTCGGAGACCCAGTACTTC. It specifies CASCLAGVSETQYF.

The CDR3 loop is CASSGSRDRGWNEKLFF. In nucleotides, the CDR3 is TGTGCCAGCAGTGGGTCCCGGGACAGGGGTTGGAATGAAAAACTGTTTTTT. The V call is TRBV2, the J call TRBJ1-4; TRBD1 matches 10 bases. V trimming: 4 bases; J trimming: 5 bases; junction bases outside the gene matches: 10. This CDR3 is built from 17 residues. The germline CDR1 and CDR2 sequences are SNHLY and FYNNEI.